This T cell receptor (beta chain) was obtained from a study of control samples from healthy donors and cancer patients. Trimming left V 2 bases short and J 9 bases short, with 20 bases between. Germline values: CDR1 LNHDA, CDR2 SQIVND (reference sequence). The CDR3 extends over 17 amino acids. Produced via immunoSEQ multiplex PCR; TCRdb's table is partial and in-frame only. The table lists under 200,000 clones, 96% of them singletons. This chain uses TRBV19 with TRBJ1-6, with D possibly being TRBD1 (5 bases). Sequencing used blood. The receptor was derived from a woman in her 30s in good health. Here the CDR3 reads CASSISRQLEISSPLHF. The CDR3 DNA is TGTGCCAGTAGTATATCGCGACAGTTAGAAATTTCTTCACCCCTCCACTTT.